The 26 T cell receptor beta chains in this list originate from one sample, sequenced in a study of immune evolution from preneoplasia to lung adenocarcinoma. The table came from immunoSEQ multiplex PCR; TCRdb's copy has only in-frame clones and leaves some out. The top ten hold 5.5% to 6% of the sample, which has over 6,000 clones, 80% to 90% seen once. Input material: FFPE invasive lung adenocarcinoma tissue. Receptor source: a person between 50 and 60 years old with lung adenocarcinoma.

V usage is TRBV11-3 and J usage is TRBJ2-5; TRBD2 matches at 15 bases. This CDR3 is built from 16 residues. The germline CDR1 and CDR2 sequences are SGHNT and YENEEA. Germline trimming cut 5 bases from V and 2 bases from J; bases unmatched to any gene: 3. The CDR3 loop is CASSPGLAGGQETQYF. CDR3 in DNA: TGTGCCAGCAGCCCTGGACTAGCGGGAGGGCAAGAGACCCAGTACTTC.

The chain joins TRBV7-9 to TRBJ2-1; 7 bases line up with TRBD2. The CDR3 loop spans 14 amino acids. Germline values: CDR1 SEHNR, CDR2 FQNEAQ (reference sequence). The junction had 6 bases not matched to a gene; V was cut back by 1 base and J by 9 bases. DNA for the CDR3: TGTGCCAGCAGCTTAGTTCGGGAGGCAAGTGAGCAGTTCTTC. Amino acids: CASSLVREASEQFF.

This clone occurred a few times. This chain uses TRBV6-1 with TRBJ1-4; 7 positions match TRBD1. The CDR3 has 15 residues. V lost 4 bases, J lost 7 bases, and 9 bases stayed unmatched. Germline V CDR1 and CDR2: MNHNS, SASEGT. CDR3 nucleotide sequence: TGTGCCAGCAGTGGAGACAGGGCGGGGAGTGAAAAACTGTTTTTT. It encodes CASSGDRAGSEKLFF.

The chain joins TRBV21-1 to TRBJ2-2; the table calls TRBD2, which could not be checked here. TRBV21-1 is described as a pseudogene. The length of the CDR3 is 20 residues. This chain's CDR3 is CASSKDLGTREAPNTGELFF. CDR3 DNA: TGTGCCAGCAGCAAAGACCTCGGGACGCGGGAGGCCCCGAACACCGGGGAGCTGTTTTTT.

The V call is TRBV4-1, the J call TRBJ2-1; possibly TRBD1 or TRBD2 for D (6 bases each). CDR1 and CDR2 (germline): MGHRA, YSYEKL. The CDR3 runs to 14 residues. V dropped 1 base and J dropped 12 bases, with 16 bases sitting between them. The CDR3 region has the DNA TGCGCCAGCAGCCAAGGTAGGGGGTCGGAGGGGCAGTTCTTC. Amino acid sequence: CASSQGRGSEGQFF.

The rearrangement links TRBV5-1 to TRBJ2-7; 9 bases map to TRBD2. The V gene's germline CDR1 is SGHRS and CDR2 YFSETQ. The CDR3 has 15 residues. The V segment lost 4 bases and the J segment 6 bases; nucleotides outside the gene matches: 11. The CDR3 loop is CASSQSGRPIFEQYF. The CDR3 coding sequence is TGCGCCAGCAGCCAAAGCGGGAGGCCCATCTTCGAGCAGTACTTC.

This chain links TRBV30 with TRBJ1-5; D may be TRBD1 (5 bases). V lost 0 bases, J lost 10 bases, and 13 bases lay in between. Germline V gene data show CDR1 as GTSNPN and CDR2 as SVGIG (reference sequence). CDR3 length: 13 amino acids. The CDR3 DNA sequence: TGTGCCTGGAGTGTAACGGGGGGGTTCCCCCAGCATTTT. This codes for CAWSVTGGFPQHF.

Notes on this clone: Germline is not matched at one junction end, which may reflect a read error. The V call is TRBV11-3, the J call TRBJ2-3; D perhaps matches TRBD2 (5 bases). Germline V gives CDR1 SGHNT, CDR2 YENEEA. This CDR3 comprises 13 residues. The CDR3: CTSSFRADATGYF. CDR3 nucleotides: TGTACCAGCAGCTTTAGAGCGGACGCTACGGGGTATTTT.

The rearrangement uses TRBV5-4 and TRBJ2-2, with 9 bases lining up with TRBD2. The CDR3 sequence is 15 residues long. Germline loops: CDR1 SGHNT, CDR2 YYREEE (reference sequence). J was trimmed by 5 bases and V by 4 bases; bases with no gene match: 6. CDR3 sequence reads: CASSPGTSFTGELFF. DNA of the CDR3: TGTGCCAGCAGCCCCGGGACTAGCTTTACCGGGGAGCTGTTTTTT.

The chain recombines TRBV28 with TRBJ2-1; weak D call: TRBD2 (6 bases). Germline lookup yields CDR1 MDHEN and CDR2 SYDVKM. Trimming removed 6 bases from V and 7 bases from J, with 16 bases in between. This CDR3 comprises 14 residues. Here the CDR3 reads CASRLGGAGNEQFF. CDR3 bases: TGTGCCAGCAGACTAGGAGGGGCCGGGAATGAGCAGTTCTTC.

The J gene is TRBJ2-5, the V gene TRBV27, with 7 bases identical to TRBD1. V lost 1 base to trimming and J lost 5 bases; unmatched junction nucleotides: 7. The CDR3 loop spans 15 amino acids. Looked up from germline, CDR1 is MNHEY and CDR2 is SMNVEV (reference sequence). The CDR3 DNA sequence: TGTGCCAGCAGTTTATTTACAGGGGCTGGGGAGACCCAGTACTTC. Translation: CASSLFTGAGETQYF.

The chain combines TRBV7-9 with TRBJ1-1, with D uncertain. V lost 5 bases to trimming and J lost 3 bases, with 7 bases between them. Germline V gives CDR1 SEHNR, CDR2 FQNEAQ (reference sequence). This CDR3 spans 12 amino acids. In DNA, the CDR3 is TGTGCCAGCAGCCCCCTGTACACTGAAGCTTTCTTT. Translation gives CASSPLYTEAFF.

The CDR3 loop reads CSARQGDGYTF. The CDR3 coding sequence is TGCAGTGCTAGGCAGGGGGACGGCTACACCTTC. The chain joins TRBV20-1 to TRBJ1-2; TRBD1 matches at 7 bases. Germline loops: CDR1 DFQATT, CDR2 SNEGSKA (reference sequence). The ends lost 3 bases at V and 8 bases at J; junction bases unmatched: 3. This CDR3 has 11 residues.

This clone qualifies as large (0.1 to 1%). This rearrangement joins TRBV5-6 to TRBJ2-7; 7 bases align to TRBD2. V shed 7 bases and J 4 bases; nucleotides not matched to a gene: 14. This CDR3 spans 15 amino acids. Looked up from germline, CDR1 is SGHDT and CDR2 is YYEEEE. CDR3 nucleotide sequence: TGTGCCAGCGGGACTATTGGAGCGGAACCTTACGAGCAGTACTTC. It translates to CASGTIGAEPYEQYF. The full variable domain, with the rest looked up from reference TRBV5-6 and TRBJ2-7, is DAGVTQSPTHLIKTRGQQVTLRCSPKSGHDTVSWYQQALGQGPQFIFQYYEEEERQRGNFPDRFSGHQFPNYSSELNVNALLLGDSALYLCASGTIGAEPYEQYFGPGTRLTVT.

This chain links TRBV4-1 with TRBJ2-7; maybe TRBD1 (5 bases). The CDR3 contains 14 residues. Germline values: CDR1 MGHRA, CDR2 YSYEKL. The V gene lost 1 base and the J gene lost 6 bases, with 13 bases spanning the gap. The CDR3 nucleotides are TGCGCCAGCAGCCAAGGGCCACAGGTTCGCGAGCAGTACTTC. Translation: CASSQGPQVREQYF.

This chain connects TRBV6-1 to TRBJ1-1; no definite D call. The V gene's germline CDR1 is MNHNS and CDR2 SASEGT. CDR3 length: 15 amino acids. Between the trimmed V and J ends, which lost 6 bases and 4 bases, there was a span of 18 bases. The CDR3: CASSRSAGYGTEAFF. The CDR3 coding sequence is TGTGCCAGCAGCCGATCAGCAGGTTATGGCACTGAAGCTTTCTTT.

The V gene is TRBV28, the J gene TRBJ1-1; D not certain. Trimming left V 2 bases short and J 3 bases short, with 4 bases between. The CDR3 spans 12 residues. Germline CDR1 is MDHEN and CDR2 is SYDVKM. This chain's CDR3 is CASSLTHTEAFF. As DNA, the CDR3 is TGTGCCAGCAGTTTAACCCACACTGAAGCTTTCTTT.

The chain carries TRBV30 and TRBJ2-2; unclear D gene. The CDR3 is 14 residues long. From germline, CDR1 is GTSNPN and CDR2 SVGIG (reference sequence). Trimming shortened V by 1 base and J by 4 bases, and 10 bases separated the two germline ends. The CDR3 DNA is TGTGCCTGGAGTGGCCTGGATCTCACCGGGGAGCTGTTTTTT. It specifies CAWSGLDLTGELFF.

The rearrangement joins TRBV7-9 to TRBJ2-7, with D hard to call. The V gene lost 5 bases and the J gene lost 4 bases, with 15 bases spanning the gap. The germline CDR1 and CDR2 sequences are SEHNR and FQNEAQ (reference sequence). The CDR3 loop spans 14 amino acids. This CDR3 reads CASSPSGRNYEQYF. For the CDR3, the DNA is TGTGCCAGCAGCCCCTCGGGCAGGAATTACGAGCAGTACTTC.

The genes are TRBV13 and TRBJ2-3; D possibly corresponds to TRBD2 (6 bases). The CDR3 contains 15 residues. The V end lost 1 base, the J end lost 2 bases, and 10 bases lay between the germline ends. Germline V gene data show CDR1 as PRHDT and CDR2 as FYEKMQ (reference sequence). CDR3 region: CASSLAGALTDTQYF. CDR3 DNA: TGTGCCAGCAGCTTAGCGGGAGCCCTCACAGATACGCAGTATTTT.

The gene calls are TRBV7-2 and TRBJ2-7; 8 bases are a match to TRBD1. V shed 6 bases, J shed 4 bases, and the junction held 5 bases outside the gene matches. The CDR3 length is 13 residues. Germline V gene lookup returns CDR1 SGHTA and CDR2 FQGNSA. CDR3 protein: CASRFDRGYEQYF. DNA of the CDR3: TGTGCCAGCAGATTTGACAGGGGATACGAGCAGTACTTC.

This sequence joins TRBV7-9 and TRBJ2-5, with D uncertain. Looked up from germline, CDR1 is SEHNR and CDR2 is FQNEAQ (reference sequence). The length of the CDR3 is 13 residues. Trimming shortened V by 2 bases and J by 7 bases, and 11 bases separated the two germline ends. This CDR3 reads CASSLSELWTQYF. As DNA, the CDR3 is TGTGCCAGCAGCTTAAGCGAGCTATGGACCCAGTACTTC.

The V gene is TRBV6-1, the J gene TRBJ1-1; D is unresolved. CDR3 length: 15 amino acids. The germline V gene has CDR1 MNHNS and CDR2 SASEGT. V lost 2 bases to trimming and J lost 1 base, with 11 bases between them. DNA of the CDR3: TGTGCCAGCAGTGAAACAAGGTGGGCGAACACTGAAGCTTTCTTT. Its protein is CASSETRWANTEAFF.

The rearrangement joins TRBV11-1 to TRBJ1-2; D gene ambiguous. The germline V gene has CDR1 SGHAT and CDR2 FQDESV (reference sequence). V lost 5 bases to trimming and J lost 4 bases, with 8 bases between them. The CDR3 contains 12 residues. The CDR3, as DNA: TGTGCCAGCAGCCAACACATCTATGGCTACACCTTC. Its protein product is CASSQHIYGYTF. Combining the CDR3 with reference TRBV11-1 and TRBJ1-2 gives the whole variable domain EAEVAQSPRYKITEKSQAVAFWCDPISGHATLYWYRQILGQGPELLVQFQDESVVDDSQLPKDRFSAERLKGVDSTLKIQPAELGDSAMYLCASSQHIYGYTFGSGTRLTVV.

This clone turned up a few times. The V call is TRBV29-1, the J call TRBJ1-1; D is undetermined. V shed 1 base and J shed 0 bases, with 18 bases lying between them. Germline CDR1 reads SQVTM; CDR2 reads ANQGSEA. CDR3 length equals 17 residues. The CDR3 bases are TGCAGCGTTGAAGTCAGGAGGAGGGCCTCCATGAACACTGAAGCTTTCTTT. It translates to CSVEVRRRASMNTEAFF. Based on the CDR3 plus reference TRBV29-1 and TRBJ1-1, the full variable domain is SAVISQKPSRDICQRGTSLTIQCQVDSQVTMMFWYRQQPGQSLTLIATANQGSEATYESGFVIDKFPISRPNLTFSTLTVSNMSPEDSSIYLCSVEVRRRASMNTEAFFGQGTRLTVV.

The rearrangement links TRBV27 to TRBJ1-1, with unresolved D. This CDR3 comprises 12 residues. Trimming shortened V by 6 bases and J by 4 bases, and 9 bases separated the two germline ends. CDR1 is MNHEY and CDR2 is SMNVEV in the germline V gene (reference sequence). Here the CDR3 reads CASRRLGTEAFF. The CDR3, as DNA: TGTGCCAGCAGGAGGTTGGGCACTGAAGCTTTCTTT.